This T cell receptor (beta chain) is from a study of blood T cell repertoires in COVID-19. Whole-study context: Some COVID-19 samples were acute and others convalescent; all came from the United States, Italy and Spain. The cDNA or gDNA used as material had been derived from T cells, B-cell-depleted T cells, or PBMCs.

As processed by the authors: By means of reference gene primer amplification, nucleated cell counts were estimated. Sequencing used immunoSEQ multiplex PCR; TCRdb keeps in-frame clones, though not all of them. The DNA gave D and trimming, while V, J and clone size come from that table. This table has approximately 26,000 clones, around 82% appearing once. There are 13 residues in the CDR3. Trimming cost V 5 bases and J 5 bases, with 13 bases left between them. In germline, CDR1 is SQVTM, CDR2 ANQGSEA. This chain joins TRBV29-1 and TRBJ2-1, with a tentative D call TRBD1 (8 bases). The sequencing input was peripheral blood. The receptor's source is a man of 80 years or more with active or convalescent COVID-19. The chain's CDR3 is CSVYRGGDNEQFF. The CDR3 bases are TGCAGCGTTTACAGGGGGGGGGACAATGAGCAGTTCTTC.